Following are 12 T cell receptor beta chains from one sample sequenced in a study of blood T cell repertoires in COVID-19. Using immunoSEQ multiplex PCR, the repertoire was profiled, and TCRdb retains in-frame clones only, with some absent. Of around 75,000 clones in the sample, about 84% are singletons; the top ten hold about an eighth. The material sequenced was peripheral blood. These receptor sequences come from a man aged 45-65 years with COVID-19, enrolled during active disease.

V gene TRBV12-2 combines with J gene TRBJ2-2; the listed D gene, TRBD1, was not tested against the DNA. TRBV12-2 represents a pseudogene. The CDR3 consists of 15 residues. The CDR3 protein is CASRLRDTQPGELFF. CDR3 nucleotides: TGTGCAAGTCGCTTACGCGACACCCAGCCCGGGGAGCTGTTTTTT.

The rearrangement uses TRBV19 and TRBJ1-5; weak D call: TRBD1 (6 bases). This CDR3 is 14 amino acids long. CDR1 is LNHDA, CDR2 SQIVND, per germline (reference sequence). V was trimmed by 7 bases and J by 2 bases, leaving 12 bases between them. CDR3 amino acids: CASTRGGGNQPQHF. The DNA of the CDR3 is TGTGCCAGTACCCGAGGGGGGGGCAATCAGCCCCAGCATTTT.

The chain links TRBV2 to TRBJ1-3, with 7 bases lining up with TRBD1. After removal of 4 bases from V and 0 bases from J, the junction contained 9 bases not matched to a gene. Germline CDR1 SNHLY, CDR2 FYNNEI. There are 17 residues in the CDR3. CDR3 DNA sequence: TGTGCCAGCAGTGCCCGACAGGGCCTCTACTCTGGAAACACCATATATTTT. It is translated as CASSARQGLYSGNTIYF.

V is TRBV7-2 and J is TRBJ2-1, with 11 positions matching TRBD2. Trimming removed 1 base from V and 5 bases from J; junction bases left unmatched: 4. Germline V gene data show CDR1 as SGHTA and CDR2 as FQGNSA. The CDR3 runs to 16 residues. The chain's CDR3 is CASSLELAGANNEQFF. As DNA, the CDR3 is TGTGCCAGCAGCTTAGAACTAGCGGGGGCGAACAATGAGCAGTTCTTC.

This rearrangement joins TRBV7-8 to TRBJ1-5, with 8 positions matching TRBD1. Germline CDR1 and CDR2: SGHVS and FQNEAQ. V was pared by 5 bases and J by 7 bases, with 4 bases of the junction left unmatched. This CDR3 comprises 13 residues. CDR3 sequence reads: CASSLGQGQPQHF. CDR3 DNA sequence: TGTGCCAGCAGCCTTGGACAGGGACAGCCCCAGCATTTT.

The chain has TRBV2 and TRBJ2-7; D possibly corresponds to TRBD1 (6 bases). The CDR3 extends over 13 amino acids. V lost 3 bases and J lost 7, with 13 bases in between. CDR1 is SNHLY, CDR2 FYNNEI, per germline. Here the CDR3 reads CASSEDSSWEQYF. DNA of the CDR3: TGTGCCAGCAGTGAGGACAGCTCTTGGGAGCAGTACTTC.

This chain's CDR3 is CASSQPQTGFYGYTF. The CDR3 DNA follows: TGTGCCAGTAGTCAACCTCAGACAGGTTTCTATGGCTACACCTTC. The chain uses TRBV19 and TRBJ1-2, with a possible D match to TRBD1 (6 bases). Trimming shortened V by 5 bases and J by 4 bases, and 17 bases separated the two germline ends. In germline, CDR1 is LNHDA, CDR2 SQIVND (reference sequence). This CDR3 is built from 15 residues.

CDR3: CASSLETRQETQYF. The CDR3 DNA is TGTGCCAGCAGCTTGGAGACTAGGCAAGAGACCCAGTACTTC. The chain combines TRBV7-2 with TRBJ2-5; perhaps TRBD2 as D (6 bases). CDR1 SGHTA and CDR2 FQGNSA come from the germline V gene. The V gene lost 3 bases and the J gene lost 2 bases, with 10 bases spanning the gap. This CDR3 is 14 amino acids long.

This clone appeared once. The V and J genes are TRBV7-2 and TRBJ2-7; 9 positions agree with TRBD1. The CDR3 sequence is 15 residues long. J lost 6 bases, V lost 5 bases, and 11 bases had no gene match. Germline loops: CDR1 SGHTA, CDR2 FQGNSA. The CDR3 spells CASSPHRDRVSEQYF. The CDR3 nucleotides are TGTGCCAGCAGCCCACACCGGGACAGGGTGTCCGAGCAGTACTTC.

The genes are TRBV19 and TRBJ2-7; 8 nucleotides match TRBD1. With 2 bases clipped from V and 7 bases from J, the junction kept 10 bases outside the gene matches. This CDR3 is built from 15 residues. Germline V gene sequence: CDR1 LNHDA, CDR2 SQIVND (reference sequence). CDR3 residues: CASSITIRRDREQYF. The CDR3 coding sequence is TGTGCCAGTAGTATAACTATTAGGAGGGACAGGGAGCAGTACTTC.

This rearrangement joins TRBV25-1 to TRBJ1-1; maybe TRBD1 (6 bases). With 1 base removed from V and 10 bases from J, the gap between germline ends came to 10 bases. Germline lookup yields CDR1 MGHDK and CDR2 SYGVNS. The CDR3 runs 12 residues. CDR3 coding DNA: TGTGCCAGCAGTGAATGGGACACAGCAGCTTTCTTT. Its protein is CASSEWDTAAFF. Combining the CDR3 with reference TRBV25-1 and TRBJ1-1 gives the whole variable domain EADIYQTPRYLVIGTGKKITLECSQTMGHDKMYWYQQDPGMELHLIHYSYGVNSTEKGDLSSESTVSRIRTEHFPLTLESARPSHTSQYLCASSEWDTAAFFGQGTRLTVV.

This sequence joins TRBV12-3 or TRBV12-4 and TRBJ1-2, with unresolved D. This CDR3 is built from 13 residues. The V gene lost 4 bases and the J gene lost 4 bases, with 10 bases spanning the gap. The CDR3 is CASSSRVTYGYTF. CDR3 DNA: TGTGCCAGCAGTTCCCGGGTGACCTATGGCTACACCTTC.